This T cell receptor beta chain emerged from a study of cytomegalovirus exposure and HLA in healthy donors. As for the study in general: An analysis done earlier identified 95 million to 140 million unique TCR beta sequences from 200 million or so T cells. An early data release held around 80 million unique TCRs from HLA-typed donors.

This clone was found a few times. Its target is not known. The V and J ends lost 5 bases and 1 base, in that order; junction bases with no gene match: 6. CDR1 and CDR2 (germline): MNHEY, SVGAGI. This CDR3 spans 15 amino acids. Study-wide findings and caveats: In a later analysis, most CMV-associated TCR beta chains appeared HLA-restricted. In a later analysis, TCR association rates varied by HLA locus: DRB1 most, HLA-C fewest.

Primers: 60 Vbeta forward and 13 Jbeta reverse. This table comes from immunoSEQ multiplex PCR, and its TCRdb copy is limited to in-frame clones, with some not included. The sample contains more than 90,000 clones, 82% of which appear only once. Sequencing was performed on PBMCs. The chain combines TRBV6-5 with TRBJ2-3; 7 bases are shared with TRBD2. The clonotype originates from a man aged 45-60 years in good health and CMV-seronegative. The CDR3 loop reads CASSKTGLRTDTQYF. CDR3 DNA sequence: TGTGCCAGCAGTAAAACGGGACTACGCACAGATACGCAGTATTTT.